The clone carrying this T cell receptor (beta chain) has more than one count but fewer than ten. These data originate in a study of blood T cell repertoires in COVID-19. The germline V gene encodes CDR1 LNHDA and CDR2 SQIVND (reference sequence). Between the trimmed V and J ends, which lost 3 bases and 4 bases, there was a span of 24 bases. This CDR3 spans 18 amino acids. Clones were read by immunoSEQ multiplex PCR, and TCRdb kept only the in-frame ones, dropping some. The data contain 350,000 to 500,000 clones, roughly 90% of them singletons. This sequence joins TRBV19 and TRBJ1-2; the D gene is possibly TRBD1 (5 bases). This clonotype was obtained from a man between 18 and 29 years old with COVID-19, enrolled during active disease. Sequencing was performed on peripheral blood. CDR3 residues: CASSISPPADTLLYGYTF. For the CDR3, the DNA is TGTGCCAGTAGTATTTCACCGCCGGCGGACACACTACTCTATGGCTACACCTTC.